The rows below give T cell receptor beta chains drawn from one sample of a study of blood T cell repertoires in COVID-19. Profiling relied on immunoSEQ multiplex PCR, and the TCRdb table lists in-frame clones only, not all of them. The sample lists 89,000 or so clones; 85% were seen once. The material sequenced was peripheral blood. These TCRs come from a man older than 75 with acute or convalescent COVID-19. CDR3s include the opening cysteine and the closing phenylalanine or tryptophan. The D gene is left open where the match is weak. Only part of the rows carry a size: once, few, many, or a class if the clone is expanded.

V gene,clone size,J gene,D gene,CDR3 length,CDR3 protein,CDR3 DNA
TRBV5-6,-,TRBJ2-1,TRBD2,15,CASSLTSGRYNEQFF,TGTGCCAGCAGCTTGACTAGCGGGAGGTACAATGAGCAGTTCTTC
TRBV19,-,TRBJ2-3,-,16,CASSSSGAWGTDTQYF,TGTGCCAGTAGCAGTAGCGGTGCGTGGGGCACAGATACGCAGTATTTT
TRBV3-1/TRBV3-2,-,TRBJ1-1,-,15,CASSQAAALNTEAFF,TGTGCCAGCAGCCAAGCAGCAGCGTTGAACACTGAAGCTTTCTTT
TRBV7-9,-,TRBJ1-1,-,15,CASSLAQGSNTEAFF,TGTGCCAGCAGCTTAGCACAGGGTTCGAACACTGAAGCTTTCTTT
TRBV9,-,TRBJ2-1,-,16,CASSPQGPGSYNEQFF,TGTGCCAGCAGCCCACAGGGCCCCGGCTCCTACAATGAGCAGTTCTTC
TRBV30,-,TRBJ1-3,-,16,CAWSSPGRYISNTIYF,TGTGCCTGGAGTTCACCAGGGCGTTATATATCCAACACCATATATTTT
TRBV5-6,-,TRBJ2-2,-,12,CASSLLYGELFF,TGTGCCAGCAGCTTGTTGTACGGGGAGCTGTTTTTT
TRBV2,-,TRBJ1-1,-,14,CASKLGASNTEAFF,TGTGCCAGCAAGCTGGGGGCTTCGAACACTGAAGCTTTCTTT
TRBV10-3,-,TRBJ1-4,TRBD1,14,CAISDLGGAEKLFF,TGTGCCATCAGTGATCTAGGGGGCGCGGAAAAACTGTTTTTT
TRBV7-3,few,TRBJ2-3,TRBD2,15,CASSLGLAGTDTQYF,TGTGCCAGCAGCTTAGGACTAGCAGGCACAGATACGCAGTATTTT
TRBV4-3,-,TRBJ1-2,-,18,CASSQGGGASEINYGYTF,TGCGCCAGCAGCCAAGGAGGTGGGGCCAGCGAAATTAACTATGGCTACACCTTC
TRBV11-3,once,TRBJ2-5,TRBD2,17,CASSFSVVSGGQETQYF,TGTGCCAGCAGCTTTTCAGTAGTTAGCGGGGGCCAAGAGACCCAGTACTTC
TRBV28,-,TRBJ2-2,TRBD1,15,CASSQTGMNTGELFF,TGTGCCAGCAGTCAGACAGGGATGAACACCGGGGAGCTGTTTTTT
TRBV27,few,TRBJ1-2,TRBD1,14,CASRRTGDLSGYTF,TGTGCCAGCAGAAGGACAGGGGATCTAAGTGGCTACACCTTC
TRBV19,-,TRBJ2-4,-,12,CASKQDKNIQYF,TGTGCCAGTAAGCAAGACAAAAACATTCAGTACTTC
TRBV6-1,-,TRBJ2-1,TRBD2,17,CASSETSGRAIYNEQFF,TGTGCCAGCAGTGAAACTAGCGGGAGGGCCATCTACAATGAGCAGTTCTTC
TRBV5-1,-,TRBJ2-5,-,14,CASSLENSQETQYF,TGCGCCAGCAGCTTGGAGAACAGTCAAGAGACCCAGTACTTC
TRBV12-5,-,TRBJ2-6,-,15,CASGLSGAGANVLTF,TGTGCTAGTGGTTTGTCAGGGGCTGGGGCCAACGTCCTGACTTTC
TRBV30,few,TRBJ1-4,-,15,CAWRAEGFANEKLFF,TGTGCCTGGAGAGCGGAGGGGTTCGCTAATGAAAAACTGTTTTTT
TRBV3-1/TRBV3-2,-,TRBJ2-1,-,15,CASSQVEPSVPFRFF,TGTGCCAGCAGCCAAGTCGAGCCGTCCGTTCCGTTTCGGTTCTTC
TRBV28,-,TRBJ1-6,-,14,CASSLSSYNSPLHF,TGTGCCAGCAGCCTCAGTTCCTATAATTCACCCCTCCACTTT
TRBV12-2,-,TRBJ1-6,-,13,CASRPLRGLDLHF,TGTGCAAGTCGCCCACTGAGGGGGCTGGACCTCCACTTT
TRBV7-9,-,TRBJ2-7,TRBD1,14,CASSFGQGPYEQYF,TGTGCCAGCAGCTTCGGACAGGGGCCCTACGAGCAGTACTTC
TRBV11-2,-,TRBJ2-1,TRBD1,16,CASSLDTGQGYNEQFF,TGTGCCAGCAGCTTAGATACGGGACAGGGTTACAATGAGCAGTTCTTC
TRBV20-1,-,TRBJ1-1,-,14,CSASPGTRNTEAFF,TGCAGTGCTAGTCCCGGGACACGGAACACTGAAGCTTTCTTT
TRBV27,-,TRBJ2-7,-,14,CASSSSGGRYEQYF,TGTGCCAGCAGTTCCTCAGGGGGGCGCTACGAGCAGTACTTC
TRBV10-2,-,TRBJ1-4,-,19,CASSELRGRAPVESEKLFF,TGCGCCAGCAGTGAGTTAAGGGGCAGGGCCCCTGTCGAGAGTGAAAAACTGTTTTTT
TRBV7-9,-,TRBJ1-3,-,15,CASSYISGMRNTIYF,TGTGCCAGCAGCTATATCTCGGGGATGAGGAACACCATATATTTT
TRBV7-3,-,TRBJ2-3,TRBD2,15,CASSNLAGGKDTQYF,TGTGCCAGCAGCAACCTAGCGGGAGGCAAAGATACGCAGTATTTT
TRBV6-2/TRBV6-3,once,TRBJ2-7,TRBD2,17,CASSFGTSGISSYEQYF,TGTGCCAGCAGTTTCGGGACTAGCGGCATAAGCTCCTACGAGCAGTACTTC
TRBV19,-,TRBJ2-4,-,16,CASSQGGGVAKNIQYF,TGTGCCAGTAGTCAAGGGGGAGGGGTGGCCAAAAACATTCAGTACTTC
TRBV5-3,-,TRBJ1-5,-,17,CARSSGQGALNNQPQHF,TGTGCCAGAAGCTCGGGACAAGGGGCCCTAAACAATCAGCCCCAGCATTTT
TRBV2,-,TRBJ1-5,TRBD1,14,CASRGQGGNQPQHF,TGTGCCAGCAGAGGACAGGGAGGCAATCAGCCCCAGCATTTT
TRBV29-1,-,TRBJ1-2,-,15,CSVEGVLGLNYGYTF,TGCAGCGTTGAAGGAGTTTTGGGGCTTAACTATGGCTACACCTTC
TRBV30,-,TRBJ1-5,-,14,CAWSGLSLNQPQHF,TGTGCCTGGAGTGGGCTGTCTCTTAATCAGCCCCAGCATTTT
TRBV9,-,TRBJ2-5,-,15,CASSVAPYGGETQYF,TGTGCCAGCAGCGTAGCCCCTTACGGCGGCGAGACCCAGTACTTC